This section outlines one TCR beta chain sequence together with its context. The sample is drawn from a study of blood T cell repertoires in COVID-19. The protocol was immunoSEQ multiplex PCR, while the TCRdb copy is restricted to in-frame clones and leaves out a portion. The sample shows about 400,000 clones, about 89% of them seen only once. The CDR3 is made up of 13 amino acids. Germline CDR1 is SGHAT and CDR2 is FQNNGV. The V and J ends lost 1 base and 2 bases respectively, with 6 bases between them. Sequenced material: peripheral blood. This receptor was taken from a man in his forties or fifties with acute or convalescent COVID-19. The chain joins TRBV11-2 to TRBJ2-7; the D is unclear. CDR3 bases: TGTGCCAGCAGCTTAGGGCTAGCCTACGAGCAGTACTTC. Amino acid sequence: CASSLGLAYEQYF.